Given below is one T cell receptor (beta chain) in context. What it binds is not known. The PCR used 60 Vbeta and 13 Jbeta primers. Profiling relied on immunoSEQ multiplex PCR, and the TCRdb table lists in-frame clones only, not all of them. The sample consists of more than 65,000 clones, 74% of them appearing once. The data stem from a study of cytomegalovirus exposure and HLA in healthy donors. CDR1 and CDR2 from the germline V gene are LNHDA and SQIVND (reference sequence). The length of the CDR3 is 14 residues. V lost 8 bases to trimming and J lost 0 bases, with 10 bases between them. Broader study findings: Later analysis demonstrated an association between a missense DCLRE1C variant and TCR beta V- and J-gene trimming. Researchers catalogued 164 TCR beta chains as cytomegalovirus-associated. Common viral pathogens were later found to be apparently linked to several of the most significant clusters.

The sequenced sample was PBMCs. This clonotype was sampled from a woman in her fifties or sixties in good health and CMV-seropositive. This rearrangement joins TRBV19 to TRBJ1-4; no reliable D call. The CDR3 sequence: CASSFGATNEKLFF. In DNA, the CDR3 is TGTGCCAGTTCGTTCGGGGCAACTAATGAAAAACTGTTTTTT.